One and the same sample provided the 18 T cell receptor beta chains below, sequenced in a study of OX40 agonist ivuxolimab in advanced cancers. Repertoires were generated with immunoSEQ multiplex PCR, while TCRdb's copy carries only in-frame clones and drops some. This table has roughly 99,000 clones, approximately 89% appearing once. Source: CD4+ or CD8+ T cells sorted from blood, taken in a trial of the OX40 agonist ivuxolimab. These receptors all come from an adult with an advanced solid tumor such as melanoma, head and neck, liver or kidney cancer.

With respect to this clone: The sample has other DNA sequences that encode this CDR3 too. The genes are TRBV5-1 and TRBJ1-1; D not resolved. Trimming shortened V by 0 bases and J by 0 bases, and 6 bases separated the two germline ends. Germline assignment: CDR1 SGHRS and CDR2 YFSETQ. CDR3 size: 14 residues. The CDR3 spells CASSLDGLNTEAFF. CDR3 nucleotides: TGCGCCAGCAGCTTGGACGGGCTGAACACTGAAGCTTTCTTT.

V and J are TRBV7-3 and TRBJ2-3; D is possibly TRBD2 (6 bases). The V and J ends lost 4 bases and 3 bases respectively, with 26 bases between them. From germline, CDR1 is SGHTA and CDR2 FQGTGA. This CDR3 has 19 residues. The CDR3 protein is CASSSPRSGGGGGTDTQYF. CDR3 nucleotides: TGTGCCAGCAGCTCGCCTCGATCCGGGGGTGGTGGCGGGACAGATACGCAGTATTTT.

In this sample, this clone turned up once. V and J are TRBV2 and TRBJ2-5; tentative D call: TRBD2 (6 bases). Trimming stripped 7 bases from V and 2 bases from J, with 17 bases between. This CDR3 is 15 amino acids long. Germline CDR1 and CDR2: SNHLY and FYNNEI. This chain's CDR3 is CASNRAGLAQETQYF. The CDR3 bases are TGTGCCAGCAATAGAGCGGGTCTCGCTCAAGAGACCCAGTACTTC.

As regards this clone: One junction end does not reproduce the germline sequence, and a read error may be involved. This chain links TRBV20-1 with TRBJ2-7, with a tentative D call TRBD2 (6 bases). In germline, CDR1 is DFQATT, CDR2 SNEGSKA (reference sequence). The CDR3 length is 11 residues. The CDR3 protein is CSARESGGMNF. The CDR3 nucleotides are TGCAGTGCTAGAGAGTCCGGCGGGATGAACTTC.

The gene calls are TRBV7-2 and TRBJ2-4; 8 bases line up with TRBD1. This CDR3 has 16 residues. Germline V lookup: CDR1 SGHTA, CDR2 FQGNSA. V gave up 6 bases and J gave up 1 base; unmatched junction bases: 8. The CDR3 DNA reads TGTGCCAGCAGGGCTGGACAGGGCCTCGCCAAAAACATTCAGTACTTC. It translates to CASRAGQGLAKNIQYF. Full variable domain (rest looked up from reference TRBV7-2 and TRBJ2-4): GAGVSQSPSNKVTEKGKDVELRCDPISGHTALYWYRQSLGQGLEFLIYFQGNSAPDKSGLPSDRFSAERTGGSVSTLTIQRTQQEDSAVYLCASRAGQGLAKNIQYFGAGTRLSVL.

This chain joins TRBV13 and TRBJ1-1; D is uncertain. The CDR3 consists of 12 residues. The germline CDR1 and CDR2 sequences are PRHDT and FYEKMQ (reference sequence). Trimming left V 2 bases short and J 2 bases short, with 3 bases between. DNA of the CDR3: TGTGCCAGCAGCTTAACCAACACTGAAGCTTTCTTT. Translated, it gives CASSLTNTEAFF.

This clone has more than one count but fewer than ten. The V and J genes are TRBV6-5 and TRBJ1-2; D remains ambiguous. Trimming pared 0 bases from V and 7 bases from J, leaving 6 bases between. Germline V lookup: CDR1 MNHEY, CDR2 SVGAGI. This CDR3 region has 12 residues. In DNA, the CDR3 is TGTGCCAGCAGTTACTCAGGCCGTGGCTACACCTTC. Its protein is CASSYSGRGYTF.

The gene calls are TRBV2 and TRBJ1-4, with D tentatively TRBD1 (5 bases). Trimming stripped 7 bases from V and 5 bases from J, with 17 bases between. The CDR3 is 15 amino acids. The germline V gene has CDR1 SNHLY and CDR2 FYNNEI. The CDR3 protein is CASMGQARRNEKLFF. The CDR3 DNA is TGTGCCAGCATGGGGCAGGCCAGGAGGAATGAAAAACTGTTTTTT.

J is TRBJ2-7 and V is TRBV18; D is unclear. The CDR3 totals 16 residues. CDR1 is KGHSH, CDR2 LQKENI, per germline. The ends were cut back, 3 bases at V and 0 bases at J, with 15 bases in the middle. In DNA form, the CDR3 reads TGTGCCAGCTCACCCGGCCAGTTGTTAAGCTCCTACGAGCAGTACTTC. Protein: CASSPGQLLSSYEQYF.

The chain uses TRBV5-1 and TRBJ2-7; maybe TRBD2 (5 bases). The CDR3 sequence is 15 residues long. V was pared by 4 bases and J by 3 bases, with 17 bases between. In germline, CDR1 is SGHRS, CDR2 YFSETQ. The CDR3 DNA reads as TGCGCCAGCAGCAGTGGGCCCCAAGCGGTCTACGAGCAGTACTTC. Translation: CASSSGPQAVYEQYF.

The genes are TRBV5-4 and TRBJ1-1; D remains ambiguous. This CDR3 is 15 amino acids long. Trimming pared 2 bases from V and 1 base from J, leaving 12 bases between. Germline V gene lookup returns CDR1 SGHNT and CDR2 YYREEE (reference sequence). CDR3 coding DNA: TGTGCCAGCAGCTTACATCCTGTGGGGAACACTGAAGCTTTCTTT. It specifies CASSLHPVGNTEAFF.

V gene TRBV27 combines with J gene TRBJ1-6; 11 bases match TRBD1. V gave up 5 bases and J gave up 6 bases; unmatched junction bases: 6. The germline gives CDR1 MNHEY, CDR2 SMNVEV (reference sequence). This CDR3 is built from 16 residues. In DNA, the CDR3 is TGTGCCAGCAGTCCCCGGACAGGGGGCTTTAATTCACCCCTCCACTTT. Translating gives CASSPRTGGFNSPLHF.

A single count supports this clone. For the CDR3, the DNA is TGTGCCAGCAGTTTAAGCCGGGGACAGGGGGCCTACGAGCAGTACTTC. It yields the protein CASSLSRGQGAYEQYF. This chain uses TRBV28 with TRBJ2-5; 11 nucleotides align to TRBD1. The DNA end is a closer match to TRBJ2-7, so the J assignment may be wrong. The CDR3 consists of 16 residues. CDR1 is MDHEN and CDR2 is SYDVKM in the germline V gene.

CDR3 amino acids: CAISTGTISYEQYF. The CDR3 DNA reads as TGTGCCATCAGCACCGGGACGATAAGTTACGAGCAGTACTTC. The chain carries TRBV10-3 and TRBJ2-7, with D perhaps being TRBD1 or TRBD2 (5 bases each). With 6 bases removed from V and 4 bases from J, the gap between germline ends came to 16 bases. CDR3 length: 14 amino acids. The germline CDR1 and CDR2 sequences are ENHRY and SYGVKD.

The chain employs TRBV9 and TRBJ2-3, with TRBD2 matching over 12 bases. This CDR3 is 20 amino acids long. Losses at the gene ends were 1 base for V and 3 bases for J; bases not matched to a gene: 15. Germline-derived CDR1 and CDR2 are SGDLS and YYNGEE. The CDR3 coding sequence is TGTGCCAGCAGCGTAAGGACCTCCCTGACTAGCGGGAGTGGGACAGATACGCAGTATTTT. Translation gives CASSVRTSLTSGSGTDTQYF.

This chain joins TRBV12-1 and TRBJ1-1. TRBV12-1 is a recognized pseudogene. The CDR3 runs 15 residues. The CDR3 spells CASSHRISGDTEAFF. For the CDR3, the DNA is TGTGCCAGCAGCCACCGAATATCGGGTGACACTGAAGCTTTCTTT.

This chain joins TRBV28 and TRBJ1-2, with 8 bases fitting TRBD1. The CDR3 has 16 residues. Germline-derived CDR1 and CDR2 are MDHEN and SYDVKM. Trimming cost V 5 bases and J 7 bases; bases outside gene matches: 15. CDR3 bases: TGTGCCAGCAGTCCGGGAGGGGGCAGGGGGCTGGTTGGCTACACCTTC. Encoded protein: CASSPGGGRGLVGYTF.

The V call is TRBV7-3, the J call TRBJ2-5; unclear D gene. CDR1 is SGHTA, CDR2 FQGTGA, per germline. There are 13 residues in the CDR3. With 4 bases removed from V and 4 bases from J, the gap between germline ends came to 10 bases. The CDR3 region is CASSYSVSETQYF. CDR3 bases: TGTGCCAGCAGCTACAGCGTTTCAGAGACCCAGTACTTC.